The T cell receptor beta chain under discussion was sequenced for a study of read filtering for tumor transcriptome and immune sequencing (dated by TCRdb to 2018 to 2020). Study-level background: The cohort was composed of 17 to 20 male and roughly 13 female patients, with a mean age of approximately 72 years and an age range of roughly 40 to 90. By revised international staging, roughly eight patients were R-ISS I, about 16 were R-ISS II and over five were R-ISS III. Whole-transcriptome libraries were prepared with the TruSeq RNA Access Library Prep Kit after DNase treatment. Per sample, about 4.05 to 11 million TCR-region mapped reads were obtained with IR-seq, compared with only about 85 to 1273 with RNA-seq. The study compared TCR repertoires from targeted immune repertoire sequencing and bulk whole-transcriptome sequencing run on the same bone marrow samples. A main aim was a read-filtering strategy for immune repertoire data, specifically whether clonotypes supported by a single read should be removed. Beyond this particular receptor, the publication reports: When single-read clonotypes were removed, the proportions of shared clonotypes in IR-seq and RNA-seq correlated more strongly. Compared with RNA-seq, IR-seq captured clonotypes at much greater depth and more reliably, and a smaller IR-seq throughput was enough to identify most of the shared clonotypes. Single-read clonotypes made up roughly four fifths of clonotypes but around 3.8% of total reads in IR-seq, and about three quarters of clonotypes and around 45% of reads in RNA-seq. The sorted CD138-negative fraction was a mixed bone marrow immune population, not purified T cells.

TCR libraries were built from roughly 400 ng RNA with the Immunoverse kit, using molecular barcoded adaptors covering alpha/delta and beta/gamma chains. TCR library preparation was performed with the same RNA that was used for transcriptome sequencing. TCR libraries were sequenced on an Illumina HiSeq 4000 with 2 x 150 cycles. The authors processed their data as follows. With MiXCR, TCR reads were aligned to human V, D, J and C references and assembled into CDR3 clonotypes, with quality filtering and error correction included. The tcR package in R was used for analysis of clonotype counts and gene usage diversity. Raw mapping reads were checked after the RNA-seq reads had been mapped by STAR aligner version 2.5.3a onto the human GRCh37 genome. To test how sequencing depth affects detected clonotypes, IR-seq fastq files were randomly downsampled with Seqtk 1.3. TCRdb reanalyzed the raw reads on its own, using fastp at Q25 for trimming and MiXCR for clone calling, and kept in-frame beta chains. Every CDR3 protein is listed once, alongside the most common genes and DNA of its rows. TCRdb, not the authors, supplied the V and J calls. This sample is represented by 20,000 to 25,000 distinct CDR3 sequences; roughly 13% of them were singletons. Of the sample, about 70% falls within the top ten clones.

Bone marrow was sampled from every patient at the time of active disease. Bone marrow mononuclear cells were isolated by Ficoll-Hypaque density gradient centrifugation. To remove myeloma plasma cells, the cells were labeled with CD138 magnetic microbeads on a MACS separator, and CD138-negative cells were then collected by negative selection. Flow cytometry with CD138 antibodies on an Attune NxT was used to check how pure the isolated cells were. Total RNA was extracted using TRIzol reagent and was quantified on a NanoDrop spectrophotometer. For each patient, paired RNA-seq and IR-seq were run on the CD138-negative bone marrow sample from that patient. According to the germline V gene, CDR1 reads ENHRY and CDR2 reads SYGVKD. Its CDR3 holds 14 amino acids, cysteine through phenylalanine. The retained sequence is limited to the CDR3, 42 bases, with the frame set at the first base. Relative to germline, V is 6 bases shorter and J is 3 bases shorter, with 13 bases between their ends.

This clonotype was seen at least ten times. Its target antigen remains unknown. Base qualities were left out, and no much larger clone turns up one base away. The chain uses TRBV10-3 and TRBJ2-3; D gene: possibly TRBD1, on 6 matching bases. Specimen: a population of CD138-negative cells sorted from bone marrow. Taken with the paper, the label for cell subset or site translates to: bone marrow mononuclear cells depleted of CD138+ plasma/myeloma cells by negative magnetic selection. The TCR comes from a donor over 35 with multiple myeloma. CDR3 reads: CAIRDSLRTDTQYF. The nucleotide sequence reads as follows: TGTGCCATCAGGGACAGCCTAAGGACAGATACGCAGTATTTT.